Listed here is a single T cell receptor beta chain. Its specificity is not known. Measured with immunoSEQ multiplex PCR; TCRdb has only the in-frame clones, and not every one. Of about 50,000 clones listed, 75% to 90% are singletons. The time point was: late/post reinfection, 12 to 24 weeks after detection. TCR sequencing was done directly ex vivo on sorted cells, without expansion in vitro. The Montreal HEPCO cohort supplied donors who inject drugs. This specimen comes from a study of memory CD8 T cells in hepatitis C reinfection. About the research overall: Chronic HCV followed reinfection in two donors who cleared primary infection. Samples late or after reinfection came 12 to 24 weeks post-detection. General study points: A handful of donors were too few for definitive public clonotype conclusions.

In germline, CDR1 is MDHEN, CDR2 SYDVKM. The CDR3 sequence is 15 residues long. The V gene end was trimmed by 5 bases and the J gene end by 4 bases; junction bases not matched to a gene: 6. The chain carries TRBV28 and TRBJ2-1; 9 bases fit TRBD1. Sequences were obtained from naive CD8+ T cells sorted from blood. This TCR derives from a man between 18 and 35 years old with hepatitis C virus infection. This chain's CDR3 is CASSVTGGTYNEQFF. DNA for the CDR3: TGTGCCAGCAGTGTGACAGGGGGGACATACAATGAGCAGTTCTTC.